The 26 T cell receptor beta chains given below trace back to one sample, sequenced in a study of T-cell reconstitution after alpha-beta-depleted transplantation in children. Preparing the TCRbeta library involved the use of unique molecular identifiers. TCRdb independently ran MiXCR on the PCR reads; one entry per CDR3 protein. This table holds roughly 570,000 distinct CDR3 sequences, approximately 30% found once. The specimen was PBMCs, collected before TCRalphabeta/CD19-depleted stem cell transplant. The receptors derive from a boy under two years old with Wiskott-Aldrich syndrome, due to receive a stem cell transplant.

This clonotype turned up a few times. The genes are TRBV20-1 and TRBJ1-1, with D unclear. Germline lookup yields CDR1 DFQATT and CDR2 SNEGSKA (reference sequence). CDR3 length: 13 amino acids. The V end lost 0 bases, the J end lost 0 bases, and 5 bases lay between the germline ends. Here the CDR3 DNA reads TGCAGTGCTAGAGAAAGCCTGAACACTGAAGCTTTCTTT. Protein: CSARESLNTEAFF.

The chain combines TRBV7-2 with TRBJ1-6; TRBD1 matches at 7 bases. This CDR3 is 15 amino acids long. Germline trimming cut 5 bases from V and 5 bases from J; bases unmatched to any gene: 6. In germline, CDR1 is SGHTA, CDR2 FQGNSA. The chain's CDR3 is CASSRAGTDNSPLHF. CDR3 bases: TGTGCCAGCAGCAGAGCCGGGACAGATAATTCACCCCTCCACTTT. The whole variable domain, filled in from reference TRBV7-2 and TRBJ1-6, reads GAGVSQSPSNKVTEKGKDVELRCDPISGHTALYWYRQSLGQGLEFLIYFQGNSAPDKSGLPSDRFSAERTGGSVSTLTIQRTQQEDSAVYLCASSRAGTDNSPLHFGNGTRLTVT.

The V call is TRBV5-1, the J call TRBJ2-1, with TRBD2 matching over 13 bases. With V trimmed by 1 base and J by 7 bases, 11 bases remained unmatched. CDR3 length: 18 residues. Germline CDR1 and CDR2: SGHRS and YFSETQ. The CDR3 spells CASSLRSLLAGGGNEQFF. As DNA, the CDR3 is TGCGCCAGCAGCTTGCGATCTTTACTAGCGGGAGGGGGGAATGAGCAGTTCTTC.

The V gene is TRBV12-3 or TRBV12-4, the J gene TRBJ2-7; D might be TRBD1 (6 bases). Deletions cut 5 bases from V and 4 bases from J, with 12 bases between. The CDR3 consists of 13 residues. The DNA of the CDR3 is TGTGCCAGCAGTCGCGTACAGGGTTACGAGCAGTACTTC. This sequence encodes CASSRVQGYEQYF.

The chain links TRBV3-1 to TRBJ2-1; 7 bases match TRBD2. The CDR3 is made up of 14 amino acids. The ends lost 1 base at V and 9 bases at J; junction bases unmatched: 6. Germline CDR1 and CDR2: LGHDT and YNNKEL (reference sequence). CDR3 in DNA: TGTGCCAGCAGCCAAGCCGGGACTATCGTTGAGCAGTTCTTC. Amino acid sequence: CASSQAGTIVEQFF.

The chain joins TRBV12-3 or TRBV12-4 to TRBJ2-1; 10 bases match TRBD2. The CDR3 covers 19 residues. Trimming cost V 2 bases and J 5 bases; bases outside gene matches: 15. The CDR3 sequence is CASSLRSMASGRFHNEQFF. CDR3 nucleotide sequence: TGTGCCAGCAGTTTACGAAGTATGGCTAGCGGGAGATTCCACAATGAGCAGTTCTTC.

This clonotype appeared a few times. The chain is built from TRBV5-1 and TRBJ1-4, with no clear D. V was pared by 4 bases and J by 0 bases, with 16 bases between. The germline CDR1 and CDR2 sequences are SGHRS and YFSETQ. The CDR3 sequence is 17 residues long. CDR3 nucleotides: TGCGCCAGCAGCCAAGGGTTAACTACGGCAACTAATGAAAAACTGTTTTTT. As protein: CASSQGLTTATNEKLFF.

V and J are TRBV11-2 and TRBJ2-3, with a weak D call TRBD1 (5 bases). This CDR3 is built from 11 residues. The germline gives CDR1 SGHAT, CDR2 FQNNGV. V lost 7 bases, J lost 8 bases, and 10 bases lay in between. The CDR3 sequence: CASNQGRTQYF. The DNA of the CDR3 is TGTGCCAGCAACCAGGGTCGTACGCAGTATTTT.

The CDR3 coding sequence is TGTGCCACCAGTGACCGTTCTGTGGGCGGGAAGTACAATGAGCAGTTCTTC. It codes for CATSDRSVGGKYNEQFF. This rearrangement joins TRBV24-1 to TRBJ2-1; D may be TRBD2 (6 bases). Germline V gene lookup returns CDR1 KGHDR and CDR2 SFDVKD. V dropped 4 bases and J dropped 4 bases, with 19 bases sitting between them. The CDR3 sequence is 17 residues long.

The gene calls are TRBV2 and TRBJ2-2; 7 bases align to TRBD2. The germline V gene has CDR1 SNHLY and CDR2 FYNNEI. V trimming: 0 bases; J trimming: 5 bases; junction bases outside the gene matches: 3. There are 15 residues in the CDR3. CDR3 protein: CASSEATSDTGELFF. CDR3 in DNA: TGTGCCAGCAGTGAAGCTACTAGCGATACCGGGGAGCTGTTTTTT.

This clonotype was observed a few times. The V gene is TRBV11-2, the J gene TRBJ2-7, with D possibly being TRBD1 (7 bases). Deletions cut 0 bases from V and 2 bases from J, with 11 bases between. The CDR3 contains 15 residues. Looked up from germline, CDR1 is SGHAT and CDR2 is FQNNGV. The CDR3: CASSLDRGAAYEQYF. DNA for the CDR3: TGTGCCAGCAGCTTAGACAGGGGGGCCGCCTACGAGCAGTACTTC.

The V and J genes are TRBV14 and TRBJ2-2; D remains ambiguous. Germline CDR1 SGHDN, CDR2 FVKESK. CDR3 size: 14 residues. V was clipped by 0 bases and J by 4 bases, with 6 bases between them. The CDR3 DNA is TGTGCCAGCAGCCAAGATTGGGGCACCGGGGAGCTGTTTTTT. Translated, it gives CASSQDWGTGELFF.

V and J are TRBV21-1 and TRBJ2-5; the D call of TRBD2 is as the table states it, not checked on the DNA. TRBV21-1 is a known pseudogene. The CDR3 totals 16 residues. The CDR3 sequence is CARQGSLGEPSETQYF. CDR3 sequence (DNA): TGTGCCAGACAGGGGTCTCTAGGGGAACCTTCAGAGACCCAGTACTTC.

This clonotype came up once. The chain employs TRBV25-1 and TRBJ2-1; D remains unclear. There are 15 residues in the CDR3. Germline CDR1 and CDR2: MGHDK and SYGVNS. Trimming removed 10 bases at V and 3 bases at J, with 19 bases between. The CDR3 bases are TGTGCCATCAGCTCCGGGCTCGCGTGCTACAATGAGCAGTTCTTC. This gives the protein CAISSGLACYNEQFF.

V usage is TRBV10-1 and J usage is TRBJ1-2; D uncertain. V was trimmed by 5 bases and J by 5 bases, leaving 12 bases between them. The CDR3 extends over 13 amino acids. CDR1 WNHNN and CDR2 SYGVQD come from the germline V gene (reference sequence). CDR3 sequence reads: CASSYPSNYGYTF. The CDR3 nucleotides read TGCGCCAGCAGTTATCCCTCGAATTATGGCTACACCTTC.

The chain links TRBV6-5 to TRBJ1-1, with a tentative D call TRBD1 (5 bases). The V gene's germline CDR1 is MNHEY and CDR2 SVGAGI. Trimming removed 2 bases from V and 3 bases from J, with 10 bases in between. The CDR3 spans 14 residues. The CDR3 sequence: CASSYAVGDTEAFF. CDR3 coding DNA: TGTGCCAGCAGTTACGCGGTGGGGGACACTGAAGCTTTCTTT.

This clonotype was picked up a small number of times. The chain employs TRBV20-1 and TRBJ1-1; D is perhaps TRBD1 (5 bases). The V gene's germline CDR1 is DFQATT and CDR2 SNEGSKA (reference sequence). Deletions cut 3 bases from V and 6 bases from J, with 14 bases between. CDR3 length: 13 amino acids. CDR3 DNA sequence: TGCAGTGCTAGTACGGGGGGATCCTCTGAAGCTTTCTTT. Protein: CSASTGGSSEAFF.

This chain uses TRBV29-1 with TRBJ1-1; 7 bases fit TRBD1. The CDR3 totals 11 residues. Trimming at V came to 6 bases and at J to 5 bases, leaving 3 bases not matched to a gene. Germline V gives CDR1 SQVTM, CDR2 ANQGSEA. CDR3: CSVTGTTEAFF. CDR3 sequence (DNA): TGCAGCGTGACAGGGACTACTGAAGCTTTCTTT. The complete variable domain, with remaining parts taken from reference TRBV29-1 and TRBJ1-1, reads SAVISQKPSRDICQRGTSLTIQCQVDSQVTMMFWYRQQPGQSLTLIATANQGSEATYESGFVIDKFPISRPNLTFSTLTVSNMSPEDSSIYLCSVTGTTEAFFGQGTRLTVV.

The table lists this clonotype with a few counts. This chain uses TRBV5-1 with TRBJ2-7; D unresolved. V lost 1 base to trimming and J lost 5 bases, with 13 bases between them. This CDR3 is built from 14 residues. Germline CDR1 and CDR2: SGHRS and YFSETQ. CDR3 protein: CASSLWWPTNEQYF. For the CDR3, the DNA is TGCGCCAGCAGCTTGTGGTGGCCAACAAACGAGCAGTACTTC.

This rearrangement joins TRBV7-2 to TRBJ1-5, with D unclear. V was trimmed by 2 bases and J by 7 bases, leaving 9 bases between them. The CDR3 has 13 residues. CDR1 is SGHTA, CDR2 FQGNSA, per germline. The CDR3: CASSLRVGQPQHF. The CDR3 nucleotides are TGTGCCAGCAGCTTAAGGGTTGGCCAGCCCCAGCATTTT.

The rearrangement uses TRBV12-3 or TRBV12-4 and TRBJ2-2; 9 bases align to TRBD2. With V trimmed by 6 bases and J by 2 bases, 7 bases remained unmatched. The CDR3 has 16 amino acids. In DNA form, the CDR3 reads TGTGCCAGCAGGCGCCCTAGCGGGATTAACACCGGGGAGCTGTTTTTT. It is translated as CASRRPSGINTGELFF.

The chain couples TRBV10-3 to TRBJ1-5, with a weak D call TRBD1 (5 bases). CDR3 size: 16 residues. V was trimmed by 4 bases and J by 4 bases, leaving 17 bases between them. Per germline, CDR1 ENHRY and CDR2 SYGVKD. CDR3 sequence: CAISAYRDRENQPQHF. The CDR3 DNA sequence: TGTGCCATCAGTGCGTACCGAGACAGAGAGAATCAGCCCCAGCATTTT.

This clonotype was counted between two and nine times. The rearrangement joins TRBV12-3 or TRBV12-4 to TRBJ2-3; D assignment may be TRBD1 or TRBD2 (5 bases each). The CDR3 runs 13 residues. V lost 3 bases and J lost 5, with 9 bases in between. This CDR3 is CASSLGRIDTQYF. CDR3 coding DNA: TGTGCCAGCAGTTTGGGACGGATAGATACGCAGTATTTT.

CDR3 sequence (DNA): TGCGCCAGCAGCTTGATTCACAATGAGCAGTTCTTC. Residues: CASSLIHNEQFF. The chain joins TRBV5-1 to TRBJ2-1; D is unresolved. The V end was cut by 1 base, the J end by 5 bases, with 4 bases between. CDR1 and CDR2 from the germline V gene are SGHRS and YFSETQ. This CDR3 is 12 amino acids long. The full variable domain, in which reference TRBV5-1 and TRBJ2-1 provide the parts outside the CDR3, is KAGVTQTPRYLIKTRGQQVTLSCSPISGHRSVSWYQQTPGQGLQFLFEYFSETQRNKGNFPGRFSGRQFSNSRSEMNVSTLELGDSALYLCASSLIHNEQFFGPGTRLTVL.

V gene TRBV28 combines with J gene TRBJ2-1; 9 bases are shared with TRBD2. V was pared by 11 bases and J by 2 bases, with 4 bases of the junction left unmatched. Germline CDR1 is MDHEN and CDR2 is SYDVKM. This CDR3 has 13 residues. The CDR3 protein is CAASGTTYNEQFF. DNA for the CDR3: TGTGCCGCTAGCGGGACTACCTACAATGAGCAGTTCTTC.

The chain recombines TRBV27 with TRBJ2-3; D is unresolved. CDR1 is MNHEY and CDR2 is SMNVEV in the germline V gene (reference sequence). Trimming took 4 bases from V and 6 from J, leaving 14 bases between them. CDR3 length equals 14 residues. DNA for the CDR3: TGTGCCAGCAGTTCGACCCCTTCCGCCGATACGCAGTATTTT. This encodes CASSSTPSADTQYF.